The present TCR beta chain was sequenced within a study of cytomegalovirus exposure and HLA in healthy donors. Overall study findings and caveats: It is likely that the observed cluster of highly shared sequence variants was a sequencing artifact.

It was with 60 Vbeta and 13 Jbeta primers that the PCR ran. Assay: immunoSEQ multiplex PCR; the TCRdb copy retains only in-frame clones and omits some. The repertoire holds approximately 160,000 clones, with 76% as singletons. Germline V CDR1 and CDR2: MNHEY, SVGAGI. This CDR3 contains 13 residues. V lost 2 bases and J 6 bases, leaving 11 bases between the germline ends. On this clone: Its antigen remains unidentified.

The sequence was collected from a female donor in good health and CMV-seronegative. The V gene is TRBV6-5, the J gene TRBJ2-7; D is unresolved. Sequencing used PBMCs. The CDR3 is CASSYGASSEQYF. The DNA of the CDR3 is TGTGCCAGCAGTTACGGAGCGTCCAGCGAGCAGTACTTC.